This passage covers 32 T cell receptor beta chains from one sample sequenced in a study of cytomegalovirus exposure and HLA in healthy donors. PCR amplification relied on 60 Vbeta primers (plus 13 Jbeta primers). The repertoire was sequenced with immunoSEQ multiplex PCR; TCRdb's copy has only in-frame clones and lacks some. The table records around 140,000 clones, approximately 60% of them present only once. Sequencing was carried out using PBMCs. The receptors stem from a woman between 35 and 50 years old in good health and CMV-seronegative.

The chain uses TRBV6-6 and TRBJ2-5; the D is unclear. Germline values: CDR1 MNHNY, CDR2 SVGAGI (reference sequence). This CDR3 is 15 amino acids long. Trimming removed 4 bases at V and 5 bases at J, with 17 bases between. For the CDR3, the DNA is TGTGCCAGCAGTTCTCAAAGATTCGCCGGGGAGACCCAGTACTTC. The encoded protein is CASSSQRFAGETQYF.

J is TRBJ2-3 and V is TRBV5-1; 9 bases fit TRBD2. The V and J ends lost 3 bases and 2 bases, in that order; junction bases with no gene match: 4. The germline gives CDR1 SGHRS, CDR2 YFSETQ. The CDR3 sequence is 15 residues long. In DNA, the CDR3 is TGCGCCAGCAGCTCGAGCGGGGGGTTCACAGATACGCAGTATTTT. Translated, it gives CASSSSGGFTDTQYF.

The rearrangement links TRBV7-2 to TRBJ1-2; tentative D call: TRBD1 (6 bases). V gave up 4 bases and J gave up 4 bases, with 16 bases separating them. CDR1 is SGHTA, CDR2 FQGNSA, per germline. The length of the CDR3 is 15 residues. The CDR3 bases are TGTGCCAGCAGCTCCGGACAGAGGACTGGCTATGGCTACACCTTC. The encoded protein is CASSSGQRTGYGYTF.

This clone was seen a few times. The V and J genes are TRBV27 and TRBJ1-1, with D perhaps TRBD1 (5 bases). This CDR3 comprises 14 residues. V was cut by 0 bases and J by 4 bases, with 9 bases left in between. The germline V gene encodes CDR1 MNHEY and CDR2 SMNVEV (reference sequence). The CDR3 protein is CASSLSTGFTEAFF. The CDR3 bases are TGTGCCAGCAGTTTATCCACAGGTTTCACTGAAGCTTTCTTT.

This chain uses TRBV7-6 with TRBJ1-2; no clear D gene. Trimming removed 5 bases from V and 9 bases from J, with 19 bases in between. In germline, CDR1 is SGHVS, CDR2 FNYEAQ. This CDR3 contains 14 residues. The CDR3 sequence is CASSPRGGSPRYTF. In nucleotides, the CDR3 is TGTGCCAGCAGCCCCCGCGGCGGCAGTCCCCGCTACACCTTC.

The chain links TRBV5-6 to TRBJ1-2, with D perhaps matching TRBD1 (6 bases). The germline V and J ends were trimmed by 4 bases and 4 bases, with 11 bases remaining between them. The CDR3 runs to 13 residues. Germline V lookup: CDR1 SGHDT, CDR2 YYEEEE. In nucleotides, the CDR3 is TGTGCCAGCAGCCTAGGACAGCTCTATGGCTACACCTTC. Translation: CASSLGQLYGYTF.

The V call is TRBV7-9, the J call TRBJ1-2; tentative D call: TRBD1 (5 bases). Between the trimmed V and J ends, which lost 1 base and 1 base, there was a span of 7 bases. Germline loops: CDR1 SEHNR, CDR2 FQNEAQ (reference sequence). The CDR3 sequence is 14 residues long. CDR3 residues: CASSLGTNNYGYTF. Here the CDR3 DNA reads TGTGCCAGCAGCTTAGGGACAAATAACTATGGCTACACCTTC.

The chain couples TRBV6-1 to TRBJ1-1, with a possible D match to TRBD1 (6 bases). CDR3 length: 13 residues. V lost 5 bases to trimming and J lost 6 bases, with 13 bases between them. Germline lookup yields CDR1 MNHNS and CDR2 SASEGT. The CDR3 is CASSLFTGSEAFF. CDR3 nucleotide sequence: TGTGCCAGCAGTCTGTTTACAGGGTCTGAAGCTTTCTTT.

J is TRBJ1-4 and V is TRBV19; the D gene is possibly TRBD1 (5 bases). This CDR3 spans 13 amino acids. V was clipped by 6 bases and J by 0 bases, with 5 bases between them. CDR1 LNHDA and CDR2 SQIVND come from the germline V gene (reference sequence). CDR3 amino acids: CASRTATNEKLFF. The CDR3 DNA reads TGTGCCAGTAGGACAGCAACTAATGAAAAACTGTTTTTT.

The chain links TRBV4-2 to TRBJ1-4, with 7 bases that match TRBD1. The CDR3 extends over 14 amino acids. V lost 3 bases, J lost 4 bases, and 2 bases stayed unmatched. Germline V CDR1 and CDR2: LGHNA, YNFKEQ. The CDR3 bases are TGTGCCAGCAGCCACCGGGACAGTAATGAAAAACTGTTTTTT. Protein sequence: CASSHRDSNEKLFF.

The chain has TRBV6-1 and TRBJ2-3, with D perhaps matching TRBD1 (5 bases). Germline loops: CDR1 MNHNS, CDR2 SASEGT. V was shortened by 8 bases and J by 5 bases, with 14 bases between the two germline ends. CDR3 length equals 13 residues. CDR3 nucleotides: TGTGCCAGCTCCCAGGGATTAAAAGATACGCAGTATTTT. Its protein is CASSQGLKDTQYF.

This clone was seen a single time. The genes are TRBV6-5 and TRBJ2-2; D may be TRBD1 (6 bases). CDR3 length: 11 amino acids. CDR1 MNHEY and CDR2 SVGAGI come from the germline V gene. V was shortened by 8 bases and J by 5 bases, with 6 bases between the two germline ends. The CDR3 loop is CASGQTGELFF. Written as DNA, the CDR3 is TGTGCCAGCGGACAGACCGGGGAGCTGTTTTTT.

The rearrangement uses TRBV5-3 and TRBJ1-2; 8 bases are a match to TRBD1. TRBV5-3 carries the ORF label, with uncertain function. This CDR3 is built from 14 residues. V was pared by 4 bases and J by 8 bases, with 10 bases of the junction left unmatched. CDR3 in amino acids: CARSTGQADEGYTF. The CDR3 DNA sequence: TGTGCCAGAAGCACGGGACAGGCGGACGAGGGCTACACCTTC.

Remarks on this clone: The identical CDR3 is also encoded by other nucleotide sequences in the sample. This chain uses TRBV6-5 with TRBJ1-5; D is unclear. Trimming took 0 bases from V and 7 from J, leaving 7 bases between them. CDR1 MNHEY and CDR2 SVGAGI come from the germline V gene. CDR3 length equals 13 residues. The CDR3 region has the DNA TGTGCCAGCAGTTACTCCCGAGGACAGCCCCAGCATTTT. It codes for CASSYSRGQPQHF.

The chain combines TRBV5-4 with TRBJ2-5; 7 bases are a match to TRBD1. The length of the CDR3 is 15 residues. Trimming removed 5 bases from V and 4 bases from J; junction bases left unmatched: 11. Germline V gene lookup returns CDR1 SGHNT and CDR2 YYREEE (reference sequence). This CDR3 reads CASSSTGVGRETQYF. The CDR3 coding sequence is TGTGCCAGCAGTTCCACAGGGGTGGGAAGAGAGACCCAGTACTTC.

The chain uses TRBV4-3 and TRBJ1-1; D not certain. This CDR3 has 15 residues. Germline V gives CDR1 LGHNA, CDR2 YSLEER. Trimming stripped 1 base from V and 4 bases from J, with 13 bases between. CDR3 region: CASSQVRGSGTEAFF. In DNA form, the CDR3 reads TGCGCCAGCAGCCAAGTACGAGGGAGCGGCACTGAAGCTTTCTTT.

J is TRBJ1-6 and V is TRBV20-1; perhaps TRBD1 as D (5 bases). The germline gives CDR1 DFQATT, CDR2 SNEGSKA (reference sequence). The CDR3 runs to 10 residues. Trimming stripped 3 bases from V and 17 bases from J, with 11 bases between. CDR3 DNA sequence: TGCAGTGCTAGCCCGGGACTAATCCACTTT. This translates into CSASPGLIHF.

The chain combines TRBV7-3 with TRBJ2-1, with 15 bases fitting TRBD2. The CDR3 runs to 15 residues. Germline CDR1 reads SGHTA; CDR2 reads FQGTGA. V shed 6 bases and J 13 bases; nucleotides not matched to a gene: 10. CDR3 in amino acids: CASSGGLAGGSPQFF. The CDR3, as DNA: TGTGCCAGCAGTGGGGGACTAGCGGGGGGCTCCCCCCAGTTCTTC. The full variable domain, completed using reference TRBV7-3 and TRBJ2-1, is GAGVSQTPSNKVTEKGKYVELRCDPISGHTALYWYRQSLGQGPEFLIYFQGTGAADDSGLPNDRFFAVRPEGSVSTLKIQRTERGDSAVYLCASSGGLAGGSPQFFGPGTRLTVL.

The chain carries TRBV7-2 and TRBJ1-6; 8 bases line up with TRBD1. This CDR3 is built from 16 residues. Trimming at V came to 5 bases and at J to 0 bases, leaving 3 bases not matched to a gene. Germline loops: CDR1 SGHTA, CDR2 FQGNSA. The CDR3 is CASSLGQGSYNSPLHF. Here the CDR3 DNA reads TGTGCCAGCAGCCTTGGACAGGGCTCCTATAATTCACCCCTCCACTTT.

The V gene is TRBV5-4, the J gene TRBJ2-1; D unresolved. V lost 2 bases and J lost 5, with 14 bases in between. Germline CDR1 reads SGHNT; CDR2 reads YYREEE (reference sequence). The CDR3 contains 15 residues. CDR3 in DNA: TGTGCCAGCAGCTTACCCATAAGAGACAACAATGAGCAGTTCTTC. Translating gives CASSLPIRDNNEQFF.

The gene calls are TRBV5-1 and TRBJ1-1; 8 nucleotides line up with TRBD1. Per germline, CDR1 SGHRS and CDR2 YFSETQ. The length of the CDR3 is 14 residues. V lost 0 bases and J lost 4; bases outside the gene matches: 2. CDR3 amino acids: CASSLGTGLTEAFF. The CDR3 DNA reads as TGCGCCAGCAGCTTGGGGACAGGGCTCACTGAAGCTTTCTTT. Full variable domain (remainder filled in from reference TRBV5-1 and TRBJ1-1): KAGVTQTPRYLIKTRGQQVTLSCSPISGHRSVSWYQQTPGQGLQFLFEYFSETQRNKGNFPGRFSGRQFSNSRSEMNVSTLELGDSALYLCASSLGTGLTEAFFGQGTRLTVV.

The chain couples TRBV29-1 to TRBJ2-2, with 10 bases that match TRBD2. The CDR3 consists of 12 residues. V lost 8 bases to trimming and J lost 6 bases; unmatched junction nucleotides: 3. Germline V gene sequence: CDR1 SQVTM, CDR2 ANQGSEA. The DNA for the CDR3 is TGCAGCTTACTAGCGGGGCCCGGGGAGCTGTTTTTT. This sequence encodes CSLLAGPGELFF.

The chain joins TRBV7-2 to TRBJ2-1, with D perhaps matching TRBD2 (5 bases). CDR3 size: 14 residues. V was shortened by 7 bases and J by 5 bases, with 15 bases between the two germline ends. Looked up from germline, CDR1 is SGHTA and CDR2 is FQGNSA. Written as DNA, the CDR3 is TGTGCCAGCAACCCGCGGGCTCTAGACAATGAGCAGTTCTTC. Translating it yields CASNPRALDNEQFF.

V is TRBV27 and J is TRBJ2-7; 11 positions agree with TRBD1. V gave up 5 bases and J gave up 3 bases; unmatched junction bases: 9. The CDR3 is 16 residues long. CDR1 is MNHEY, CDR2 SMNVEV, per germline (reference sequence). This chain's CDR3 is CASSPLLGTGGYEQYF. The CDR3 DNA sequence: TGTGCCAGCAGTCCCCTCCTGGGGACAGGGGGCTACGAGCAGTACTTC.

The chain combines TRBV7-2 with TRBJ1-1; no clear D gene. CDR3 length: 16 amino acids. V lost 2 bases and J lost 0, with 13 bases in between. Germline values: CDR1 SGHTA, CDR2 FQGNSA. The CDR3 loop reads CASSLMGPPLNTEAFF. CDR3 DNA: TGTGCCAGCAGCTTAATGGGCCCACCCCTGAACACTGAAGCTTTCTTT.

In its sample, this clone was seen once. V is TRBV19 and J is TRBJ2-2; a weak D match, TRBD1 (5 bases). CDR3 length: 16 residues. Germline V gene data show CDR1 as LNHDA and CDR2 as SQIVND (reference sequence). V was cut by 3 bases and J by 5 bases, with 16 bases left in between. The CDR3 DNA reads TGTGCCAGTAGTATCTGGCAGGGTTCAGAAACCGGGGAGCTGTTTTTT. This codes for CASSIWQGSETGELFF.

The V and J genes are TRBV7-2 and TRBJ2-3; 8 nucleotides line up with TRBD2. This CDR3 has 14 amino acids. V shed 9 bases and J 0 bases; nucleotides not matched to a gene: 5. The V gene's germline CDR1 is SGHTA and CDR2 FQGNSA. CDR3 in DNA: TGTGCCAGTCGGGGGGGGGCCAGCACAGATACGCAGTATTTT. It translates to CASRGGASTDTQYF. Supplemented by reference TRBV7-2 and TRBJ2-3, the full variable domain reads GAGVSQSPSNKVTEKGKDVELRCDPISGHTALYWYRQSLGQGLEFLIYFQGNSAPDKSGLPSDRFSAERTGGSVSTLTIQRTQQEDSAVYLCASRGGASTDTQYFGPGTRLTVL.

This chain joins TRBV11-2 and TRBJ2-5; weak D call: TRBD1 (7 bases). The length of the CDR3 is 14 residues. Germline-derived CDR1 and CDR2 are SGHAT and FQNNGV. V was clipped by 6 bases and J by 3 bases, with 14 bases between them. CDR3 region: CASSFTGEEETQYF. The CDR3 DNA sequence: TGTGCCAGCAGTTTCACAGGGGAGGAAGAGACCCAGTACTTC.

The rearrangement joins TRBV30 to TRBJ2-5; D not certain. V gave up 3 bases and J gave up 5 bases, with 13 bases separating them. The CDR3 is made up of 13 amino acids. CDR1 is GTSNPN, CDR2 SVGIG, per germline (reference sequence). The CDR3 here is CAWSPRGGETQYF. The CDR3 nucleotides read TGTGCCTGGAGCCCCAGAGGTGGGGAGACCCAGTACTTC.

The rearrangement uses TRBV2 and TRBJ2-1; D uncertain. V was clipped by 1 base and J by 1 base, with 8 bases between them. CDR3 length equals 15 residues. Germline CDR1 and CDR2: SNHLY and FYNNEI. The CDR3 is CASSEVQFSYNEQFF. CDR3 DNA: TGTGCCAGCAGTGAAGTCCAATTTTCCTACAATGAGCAGTTCTTC.

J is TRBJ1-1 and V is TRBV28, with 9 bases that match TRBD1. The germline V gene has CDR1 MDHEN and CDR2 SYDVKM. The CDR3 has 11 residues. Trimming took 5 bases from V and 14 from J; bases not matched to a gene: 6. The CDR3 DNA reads TGTGCCAGCAGTAGACAGGGGGGGGAATTCTTT. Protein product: CASSRQGGEFF. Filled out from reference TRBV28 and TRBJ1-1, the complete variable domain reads DVKVTQSSRYLVKRTGEKVFLECVQDMDHENMFWYRQDPGLGLRLIYFSYDVKMKEKGDIPEGYSVSREKKERFSLILESASTNQTSMYLCASSRQGGEFFGQGTRLTVV.

CDR3 bases: TGTGCCAGCTCAACCGGGACAGGGAATTCACCCCTCCACTTT. Translating gives CASSTGTGNSPLHF. V is TRBV18 and J is TRBJ1-6, with 9 bases that match TRBD1. The V and J ends lost 5 bases and 7 bases, in that order; junction bases with no gene match: 3. This CDR3 is built from 14 residues. Germline CDR1 is KGHSH and CDR2 is LQKENI.